The 19 T cell receptor beta chains below all came from one sample that was sequenced in a study of cytomegalovirus exposure and HLA in healthy donors (dated 2017 in TCRdb). Receptors were amplified or captured by the immunoSEQ multiplex PCR assay. For the multiplex PCR, a mixture combining 60 forward primers for TCR Vbeta segments and 13 reverse primers for TCR Jbeta segments was used. Drawn from immuneACCESS, this table holds only the in-frame rearrangements with V and J called that TCRdb kept. Clones are partly lost; checked studies trace under half to an unresolved V gene and leave the rest unexplained. The sample data list some 180,000 clones, and around 80% of these were observed just once. The top ten constitute approximately 2% of the sample. What was sequenced was PBMCs. The source is a woman under 40 in good health and CMV-seronegative.

V and J are TRBV5-1 and TRBJ2-6; no clear D. V was pared by 0 bases and J by 0 bases, with 10 bases between. CDR3 length equals 17 residues. The germline V gene has CDR1 SGHRS and CDR2 YFSETQ. The chain's CDR3 is CASSLDRDNSGANVLTF. For the CDR3, the DNA is TGCGCCAGCAGCTTGGACAGAGATAACTCTGGGGCCAACGTCCTGACTTTC.

A few counts support this clone. The V and J genes are TRBV27 and TRBJ2-5; 9 nucleotides line up with TRBD1. The trim removed 5 bases at V and 4 bases at J, leaving 11 bases unmatched. The CDR3 spans 16 residues. CDR1 and CDR2 from the germline V gene are MNHEY and SMNVEV (reference sequence). DNA of the CDR3: TGTGCCAGCAGTGATTATCGACAGGGGGAGCGAGAGACCCAGTACTTC. This codes for CASSDYRQGERETQYF.

The rearrangement links TRBV5-1 to TRBJ2-6; 7 bases agree with TRBD1. The CDR3 runs to 15 residues. CDR1 and CDR2 (germline): SGHRS, YFSETQ. The V and J ends lost 5 bases and 2 bases, in that order; junction bases with no gene match: 4. The CDR3 loop reads CASSSGQAGANVLTF. The CDR3 nucleotides read TGCGCCAGCAGTTCCGGACAGGCTGGGGCCAACGTCCTGACTTTC.

The V and J genes are TRBV5-1 and TRBJ2-1, with TRBD2 matching 8 bases. V lost 5 bases and J lost 4; bases outside the gene matches: 8. The CDR3 contains 15 residues. Germline-derived CDR1 and CDR2 are SGHRS and YFSETQ. The CDR3 loop reads CASRAGGSRYNEQFF. The CDR3 coding sequence is TGCGCCAGCAGGGCGGGGGGAAGCCGGTACAATGAGCAGTTCTTC. The full variable domain, completed using reference TRBV5-1 and TRBJ2-1, is KAGVTQTPRYLIKTRGQQVTLSCSPISGHRSVSWYQQTPGQGLQFLFEYFSETQRNKGNFPGRFSGRQFSNSRSEMNVSTLELGDSALYLCASRAGGSRYNEQFFGPGTRLTVL.

This clone has a single count. V is TRBV18 and J is TRBJ1-6; 12 bases align to TRBD1. The trim removed 3 bases at V and 9 bases at J, leaving 3 bases unmatched. The CDR3 is 15 amino acids. Germline V gene data show CDR1 as KGHSH and CDR2 as LQKENI. The chain's CDR3 is CASSPGQGAGSPLHF. CDR3 sequence (DNA): TGTGCCAGCTCACCGGGACAGGGGGCCGGTTCACCCCTCCACTTT.

This clone turned up a few times. This chain links TRBV7-2 with TRBJ2-5, with 9 bases identical to TRBD2. V lost 0 bases, J lost 1 base, and 3 bases stayed unmatched. This CDR3 is built from 16 residues. CDR1 SGHTA and CDR2 FQGNSA come from the germline V gene. The CDR3: CASSLAASGVQETQYF. CDR3 nucleotide sequence: TGTGCCAGCAGCTTAGCAGCTAGCGGGGTCCAAGAGACCCAGTACTTC.

The V and J genes are TRBV9 and TRBJ2-2, with TRBD1 matching 10 bases. V was pared by 4 bases and J by 4 bases, with 4 bases of the junction left unmatched. This CDR3 has 15 amino acids. Per the germline V gene, CDR1 is SGDLS and CDR2 is YYNGEE. The CDR3 DNA reads as TGTGCCAGCAGCCTCCGGACAGGGGGCACCGGGGAGCTGTTTTTT. As protein: CASSLRTGGTGELFF.

The chain uses TRBV7-2 and TRBJ1-2; D might be TRBD1 (5 bases). Looked up from germline, CDR1 is SGHTA and CDR2 is FQGNSA. The CDR3 runs to 15 residues. V was trimmed by 1 base and J by 4 bases, leaving 13 bases between them. CDR3 DNA: TGTGCCAGCAGCTTAGAAGGGGTTACCCTCTATGGCTACACCTTC. The encoded protein is CASSLEGVTLYGYTF.

This chain connects TRBV4-1 to TRBJ2-1, with 7 bases identical to TRBD2. This CDR3 contains 15 residues. J gave up 4 bases and V 0 bases, and 3 bases lay outside the gene matches. Germline-derived CDR1 and CDR2 are MGHRA and YSYEKL. The CDR3 bases are TGCGCCAGCAGCCAAGATAAGCGGGGTTACAATGAGCAGTTCTTC. Its protein product is CASSQDKRGYNEQFF.

This rearrangement joins TRBV15 to TRBJ2-5, with D perhaps matching TRBD2 (6 bases). Germline CDR1 and CDR2: LNHNV and YYDKDF (reference sequence). Between the trimmed V and J ends, which lost 5 bases and 5 bases, there was a span of 15 bases. This CDR3 has 14 residues. The CDR3 protein is CATSPPTGEETQYF. For the CDR3, the DNA is TGTGCCACCAGCCCGCCCACGGGGGAGGAGACCCAGTACTTC.

The rearrangement links TRBV6-5 to TRBJ2-1; TRBD2 is a possible D gene (5 bases). The CDR3 loop spans 11 amino acids. Trimming left V 7 bases short and J 7 bases short, with 8 bases between. The germline gives CDR1 MNHEY, CDR2 SVGAGI. The DNA for the CDR3 is TGTGCCAGCACTAGCTTTAATGAGCAGTTCTTC. Translating it yields CASTSFNEQFF.

Points on this clone: The junction differs from germline at one of its ends, possibly a read error. The CDR3 reads CASSPGGGGRREQYF. In DNA, the CDR3 is TGTGCTAGCAGCCCAGGAGGAGGGGGCCGTAGAGAGCAGTACTTC. The rearrangement uses TRBV7-7 and TRBJ2-7; D may be TRBD1 (7 bases). This CDR3 is 15 amino acids long. Germline V gene lookup returns CDR1 SSHAT and CDR2 FNYEAQ (reference sequence).

The CDR3 spells CASSQGRGDLMTDTQYF. The CDR3 nucleotides are TGCGCCAGCAGCCAGGGGCGGGGGGACCTAATGACAGATACGCAGTATTTT. The chain has TRBV4-3 and TRBJ2-3; 8 nucleotides match TRBD2. Trimming at V came to 3 bases and at J to 3 bases, leaving 11 bases not matched to a gene. The V gene's germline CDR1 is LGHNA and CDR2 YSLEER. CDR3 length: 17 residues.

The genes are TRBV28 and TRBJ2-7; D is possibly TRBD1 (6 bases). The germline CDR1 and CDR2 sequences are MDHEN and SYDVKM. Trimming left V 6 bases short and J 3 bases short, with 15 bases between. The CDR3 is made up of 14 amino acids. CDR3 amino acids: CASRPPGQNYEQYF. The CDR3 bases are TGTGCCAGCAGACCCCCGGGACAAAACTACGAGCAGTACTTC. Full variable domain (remainder filled in from reference TRBV28 and TRBJ2-7): DVKVTQSSRYLVKRTGEKVFLECVQDMDHENMFWYRQDPGLGLRLIYFSYDVKMKEKGDIPEGYSVSREKKERFSLILESASTNQTSMYLCASRPPGQNYEQYFGPGTRLTVT.

The chain is built from TRBV6-6 and TRBJ2-3; possibly TRBD2 for D (7 bases). The germline V gene encodes CDR1 MNHNY and CDR2 SVGAGI (reference sequence). This CDR3 spans 14 amino acids. The germline V and J ends were trimmed by 10 bases and 3 bases, with 17 bases remaining between them. The DNA of the CDR3 is TGTGCCATACACCGGGGAGGGGGGACAGATACGCAGTATTTT. As protein: CAIHRGGGTDTQYF.

This clone was seen just once. The V gene is TRBV6-1, the J gene TRBJ1-1; possibly TRBD1 for D (6 bases). The CDR3 covers 11 residues. In germline, CDR1 is MNHNS, CDR2 SASEGT. Deletions cut 7 bases from V and 8 bases from J, with 11 bases between. As DNA, the CDR3 is TGTGCCAGCAACACAGGGAGAGAAGCTTTCTTT. Its translation: CASNTGREAFF.

The chain couples TRBV6-6 to TRBJ2-7; 9 bases agree with TRBD1. The J segment lost 3 bases and the V segment lost 4 bases, leaving 7 bases of the junction unmatched. Germline lookup yields CDR1 MNHNY and CDR2 SVGAGI (reference sequence). CDR3 length: 15 residues. The CDR3 DNA follows: TGTGCCAGCAGTTTGGATGGACAGGGGATCTACGAGCAGTACTTC. It is translated as CASSLDGQGIYEQYF.

This sequence joins TRBV5-1 and TRBJ2-7; weak D call: TRBD2 (6 bases). CDR3 size: 15 residues. Germline V lookup: CDR1 SGHRS, CDR2 YFSETQ. Trimming left V 0 bases short and J 5 bases short, with 15 bases between. The CDR3 sequence: CASSLVLALGDEQYF. CDR3 DNA: TGCGCCAGCAGCTTGGTACTAGCCCTTGGGGACGAGCAGTACTTC. The whole variable domain, filled in from reference TRBV5-1 and TRBJ2-7, reads KAGVTQTPRYLIKTRGQQVTLSCSPISGHRSVSWYQQTPGQGLQFLFEYFSETQRNKGNFPGRFSGRQFSNSRSEMNVSTLELGDSALYLCASSLVLALGDEQYFGPGTRLTVT.

CDR3 in amino acids: CASSYVDSNEQFF. In nucleotides, the CDR3 is TGTGCCAGCAGTTACGTAGACTCCAATGAGCAGTTCTTC. J is TRBJ2-1 and V is TRBV6-5; D uncertain. Germline V lookup: CDR1 MNHEY, CDR2 SVGAGI. The CDR3 contains 13 residues. Trimming took 2 bases from V and 6 from J, leaving 8 bases between them.